Listed here is a single TCR beta chain. Its antigen remains undetermined. Qualities for individual bases were not recorded, and no much larger clone is one base off. The germline V gene specifies SGHVS as CDR1 and FQNEAQ as CDR2. Between the V and J ends, shortened by 3 bases and 7 bases respectively, the junction contains 12 bases. CDR3 length: 13 amino acids, cysteine to phenylalanine. The CDR3 DNA has 39 bases and is translated from base 1. The sample is drawn from a study of blood T cell repertoires in COVID-19 (dated by TCRdb to the early 2020s). Regarding the study in general: Samples from collaborators originated in the United States, Italy and Spain and spanned both the acute and convalescent phases of COVID-19. The repertoires were released in a freely available public database intended as a resource for research on the immune response to SARS-CoV-2. The material from the prospective study consisted of cDNA or gDNA derived from T cells, B-cell-depleted T cells, or PBMCs. The samples were drawn from the first 160 participants of the ongoing ImmuneRACE study and from 950 to 1,500 subjects provided by 6 global collaborators. Deeply sampled blood TCRbeta repertoires from subjects exposed to, actively infected with, or recovered from COVID-19 were included in the dataset. The sample metadata nearly always contained a de-identified subject ID, COVID-19 status, age in years and sex. Where HLA class I and class II types were available, the types were taken from metadata supplied by the sample provider, not from assay-based typing. The full study reports these points: The amount of clinical and demographic metadata varied by source and participant and was provided uncurated.

The collaborating institutions used their own protocols to collect whole blood in K2EDTA tubes. For TCRbeta analysis, collaborators shipped samples in one of three forms: frozen whole blood, isolated PBMCs, or DNA extracted from either of those sample types. TCRbeta CDR3 regions were amplified from genomic DNA by means of the immunoSEQ Assay, a bias-controlled multiplex PCR. The source study handled its data this way. Within the assay, amplification of reference gene primers was used to estimate how many nucleated cells each sample contained. To quantify the absolute abundance of each unique TCRbeta CDR3 rearrangement, sequence reads were collapsed and filtered. Productive Simpson clonality was computed per sample as the square root of Simpson's diversity index over productive rearrangements. TCRdb took over this immuneACCESS table, retaining in-frame rearrangements with V and J assigned. Such tables are incomplete; in checked studies, under half of the missing clones stem from an unresolved V gene, and the remainder is unexplained. That table supplies the V and J calls and clone size; D and trimming were determined from the DNA. A total of 120,000 to 150,000 clones appear in this sample, roughly 88% of them only once. The ten biggest clones cover more than 1.5% of the sample.

The V and J genes are TRBV7-8 and TRBJ1-2, with no reliable assignment of the D segment. This sequence was found in a woman aged 55-69 years with acute or convalescent COVID-19. Sequenced: peripheral blood. The nucleotide sequence reads as follows: TGTGCCAGCAGCTTGGTGGGAGCTGGTGGCTACACCTTC. This translates into CASSLVGAGGYTF.